One sample yielded the 11 T cell receptor beta chains listed below, sequenced in a study of CD8+ T cells in alopecia areata. RNA extraction was followed by reverse transcription into cDNA, which acted as the sequencing template. The protocol was immunoSEQ multiplex PCR, while the TCRdb copy is restricted to in-frame clones and leaves out a portion. The sample shows about 190,000 clones, under 80% of them seen only once. The treatment is: oral pan-JAK inhibitor, 5-10 mg twice daily. Sequences were derived from CD4+ T cells sorted from blood, sampled around week 50, from a patient treated with tofacitinib. Receptor source: a human donor with alopecia areata.

The rearrangement uses TRBV27 and TRBJ2-1; 9 bases fit TRBD2. V trimming: 6 bases; J trimming: 7 bases; junction bases outside the gene matches: 7. CDR3 length equals 14 residues. Germline assignment: CDR1 MNHEY and CDR2 SMNVEV (reference sequence). CDR3 region: CASSSRAGGNEQFF. CDR3 DNA sequence: TGTGCCAGCAGCTCGCGGGCGGGGGGGAATGAGCAGTTCTTC.

This clone was counted only a few times. The chain has TRBV29-1 and TRBJ2-7; D is uncertain. The V end was cut by 0 bases, the J end by 6 bases, with 12 bases between. The CDR3 covers 13 residues. The germline V gene encodes CDR1 SQVTM and CDR2 ANQGSEA. This chain's CDR3 is CSVEDLGQGEQYF. The CDR3 nucleotides read TGCAGCGTTGAAGATCTAGGGCAAGGCGAGCAGTACTTC.

This rearrangement joins TRBV27 to TRBJ2-3, with D perhaps TRBD1 (5 bases). Germline-derived CDR1 and CDR2 are MNHEY and SMNVEV (reference sequence). Trimming pared 3 bases from V and 1 base from J, leaving 11 bases between. This CDR3 spans 15 amino acids. The CDR3 nucleotides are TGTGCCAGCAGTTTCTCCGAAGGGGGCACAGATACGCAGTATTTT. Protein product: CASSFSEGGTDTQYF.

This chain joins TRBV30 and TRBJ2-7; no reliable D call. Trimming removed 1 base from V and 3 bases from J, with 7 bases in between. From germline, CDR1 is GTSNPN and CDR2 SVGIG (reference sequence). This CDR3 comprises 12 residues. The CDR3 nucleotides are TGTGCCTGGAGTGGACAACTCTACGAGCAGTACTTC. Translated, it gives CAWSGQLYEQYF.

The chain is built from TRBV29-1 and TRBJ1-1, with 8 bases aligning to TRBD1. V was clipped by 7 bases and J by 4 bases; unmatched bases: 5. The CDR3 extends over 12 amino acids. Germline lookup yields CDR1 SQVTM and CDR2 ANQGSEA. For the CDR3, the DNA is TGCAGCGGAAGACAGGGGTCCACTGAAGCTTTCTTT. Its translation is CSGRQGSTEAFF. The whole variable domain, filled in from reference TRBV29-1 and TRBJ1-1, reads SAVISQKPSRDICQRGTSLTIQCQVDSQVTMMFWYRQQPGQSLTLIATANQGSEATYESGFVIDKFPISRPNLTFSTLTVSNMSPEDSSIYLCSGRQGSTEAFFGQGTRLTVV.

This clone is a singleton in its sample. This rearrangement joins TRBV29-1 to TRBJ2-7; D possibly corresponds to TRBD1 (5 bases). This CDR3 spans 11 amino acids. V was pared by 1 base and J by 7 bases, with 8 bases between. CDR1 and CDR2 from the germline V gene are SQVTM and ANQGSEA. The CDR3 bases are TGCAGCGTTGAAGTAGCAGGGGAGCAGTACTTC. It specifies CSVEVAGEQYF.

A word on this clone: The junction does not match germline at one end; this may be a read error. The genes are TRBV7-3 and TRBJ2-7, with D uncertain. CDR3 length: 14 residues. Germline CDR1 is SGHTA and CDR2 is FQGTGA. This CDR3 is CASSLRPGSHEQYF. Here the CDR3 DNA reads TGTGCCAGCAGCTTACGTCCGGGCTCCCACGAGCAGTACTTC.

J is TRBJ1-2 and V is TRBV30; D is perhaps TRBD1 (6 bases). CDR3 length: 14 amino acids. Trimming cost V 4 bases and J 7 bases, with 19 bases left between them. Germline V gene lookup returns CDR1 GTSNPN and CDR2 SVGIG (reference sequence). The CDR3 here is CAWKSGRGLGGYTF. CDR3 bases: TGTGCCTGGAAGTCGGGCAGGGGTTTGGGTGGCTACACCTTC.

Ten or more counts support this clone. The chain joins TRBV5-6 to TRBJ1-6, with a possible D match to TRBD1 (5 bases). V was shortened by 4 bases and J by 6 bases, with 14 bases between the two germline ends. Germline V gives CDR1 SGHDT, CDR2 YYEEEE. The CDR3 sequence is 15 residues long. The CDR3 loop is CASSPVGQINSPLHF. The CDR3 DNA follows: TGTGCCAGCAGCCCGGTTGGACAAATTAATTCACCCCTCCACTTT.

V is TRBV12-5 and J is TRBJ2-5, with D unclear. Germline V CDR1 and CDR2: LGHNT, FRNRAP. V was cut by 3 bases and J by 0 bases, with 5 bases left in between. CDR3 length: 13 residues. In DNA, the CDR3 is TGTGCTAGTGGTTTTATTAACCAAGAGACCCAGTACTTC. Translation: CASGFINQETQYF.

This chain joins TRBV6-1 and TRBJ1-5; D perhaps matches TRBD1 (5 bases). The V end lost 7 bases, the J end lost 7 bases, and 14 bases lay between the germline ends. Germline CDR1 and CDR2: MNHNS and SASEGT. CDR3 size: 13 residues. CDR3 DNA sequence: TGTGCCAGCACCACCGGGGCGAGCCAGCCCCAGCATTTT. As protein: CASTTGASQPQHF.